The 12 T cell receptor beta chains listed next were all sequenced from one sample in a study of blood T cell repertoires in COVID-19. Profiling relied on immunoSEQ multiplex PCR, and the TCRdb table lists in-frame clones only, not all of them. In the table there are 180,000 or so clones, more than 65% of which are singletons. The sequenced sample was PBMCs or T cells enriched from blood (not recorded which). All receptors derive from a man aged 50-60 years who had recovered from COVID-19.

This sequence joins TRBV28 and TRBJ2-1, with D perhaps TRBD1 (5 bases). This CDR3 region has 12 residues. With 6 bases removed from V and 8 bases from J, the gap between germline ends came to 11 bases. In germline, CDR1 is MDHEN, CDR2 SYDVKM. The CDR3 DNA is TGTGCCAGCAGCCAGGGAACACATGAGCAGTTCTTC. Protein: CASSQGTHEQFF. The full variable domain, its missing parts supplied by reference TRBV28 and TRBJ2-1, is DVKVTQSSRYLVKRTGEKVFLECVQDMDHENMFWYRQDPGLGLRLIYFSYDVKMKEKGDIPEGYSVSREKKERFSLILESASTNQTSMYLCASSQGTHEQFFGPGTRLTVL.

The chain combines TRBV4-1 with TRBJ2-1, with unresolved D. V lost 0 bases and J 0 bases, leaving 12 bases between the germline ends. In germline, CDR1 is MGHRA, CDR2 YSYEKL. The CDR3 runs 17 residues. In nucleotides, the CDR3 is TGCGCCAGCAGCCAAGAACGGCAGGCCAGCTCCTACAATGAGCAGTTCTTC. It yields the protein CASSQERQASSYNEQFF.

The V call is TRBV5-6, the J call TRBJ2-5, with no clear D. This CDR3 comprises 14 residues. Between the trimmed V and J ends, which lost 0 bases and 2 bases, there was a span of 8 bases. From germline, CDR1 is SGHDT and CDR2 YYEEEE. CDR3 coding DNA: TGTGCCAGCAGCTTGGTTGGAGCACAAGAGACCCAGTACTTC. Translated: CASSLVGAQETQYF.

The chain is built from TRBV2 and TRBJ2-7; 9 nucleotides agree with TRBD2. The germline CDR1 and CDR2 sequences are SNHLY and FYNNEI. This CDR3 contains 13 residues. V shed 7 bases and J 3 bases; nucleotides not matched to a gene: 4. The DNA of the CDR3 is TGTGCCAGCACCAGGACTAGCGACTACGAGCAGTACTTC. Its translation: CASTRTSDYEQYF.

The chain uses TRBV5-1 and TRBJ2-3; 13 bases line up with TRBD2. The V gene end was trimmed by 3 bases and the J gene end by 6 bases; junction bases not matched to a gene: 7. Germline V gene sequence: CDR1 SGHRS, CDR2 YFSETQ. The CDR3 has 16 residues. CDR3 sequence (DNA): TGCGCCAGCAGCTCCGGACTAGCGGGAGTGGGGGATACGCAGTATTTT. Translated, it gives CASSSGLAGVGDTQYF.

The chain has TRBV28 and TRBJ1-2; 7 positions agree with TRBD1. This CDR3 is built from 16 residues. J gave up 2 bases and V 5 bases, and 11 bases lay outside the gene matches. Germline CDR1 MDHEN, CDR2 SYDVKM. The CDR3 reads CASSRPGQRQNYGYTF. The DNA of the CDR3 is TGTGCCAGCAGTAGACCGGGACAGAGACAAAACTATGGCTACACCTTC.

V gene TRBV2 combines with J gene TRBJ2-7; tentative D call: TRBD1 (5 bases). Germline V lookup: CDR1 SNHLY, CDR2 FYNNEI. CDR3 size: 14 residues. V lost 7 bases, J lost 3 bases, and 16 bases lay in between. CDR3: CASKGDATDYEQYF. The CDR3 DNA reads TGTGCCAGCAAGGGTGATGCGACAGACTACGAGCAGTACTTC.

The chain uses TRBV6-1 and TRBJ2-7; D is uncertain. Germline V gene data show CDR1 as MNHNS and CDR2 as SASEGT. V dropped 3 bases and J dropped 6 bases, with 21 bases sitting between them. This CDR3 contains 16 residues. Here the CDR3 DNA reads TGTGCCAGCAGTGAGGTTAATCGGTCTCCTCCAGGCGAGCAGTACTTC. It is translated as CASSEVNRSPPGEQYF.

The CDR3 region is CASSIQTGPYEQYF. CDR3 nucleotides: TGTGCCAGTAGTATCCAGACAGGGCCCTACGAGCAGTACTTC. The gene calls are TRBV19 and TRBJ2-7; 7 nucleotides line up with TRBD1. This CDR3 has 14 residues. After removal of 3 bases from V and 2 bases from J, the junction contained 4 bases not matched to a gene. Germline V gene data show CDR1 as LNHDA and CDR2 as SQIVND (reference sequence).

This clone is a singleton in its sample. V gene TRBV23-1 combines with J gene TRBJ1-6; D is possibly TRBD1 (5 bases). TRBV23-1 qualifies as an ORF whose function is uncertain. The V end was cut by 5 bases, the J end by 0 bases, with 8 bases between. This CDR3 contains 15 residues. The CDR3: CASSRQNSYNSPLHF. DNA of the CDR3: TGCGCCAGCAGTAGACAGAACTCCTATAATTCACCCCTCCACTTT.

This chain connects TRBV11-1 to TRBJ1-2; 10 bases fit TRBD1. CDR1 is SGHAT and CDR2 is FQDESV in the germline V gene (reference sequence). The length of the CDR3 is 13 residues. V shed 3 bases, J shed 6 bases, and the junction held 1 base outside the gene matches. CDR3 protein: CASSFGQGDGYTF. CDR3 bases: TGTGCCAGCAGCTTTGGACAGGGGGATGGCTACACCTTC.

V is TRBV25-1 and J is TRBJ2-3; D possibly corresponds to TRBD1 (6 bases). With 6 bases removed from V and 13 bases from J, the gap between germline ends came to 23 bases. CDR3 length equals 14 residues. The germline V gene encodes CDR1 MGHDK and CDR2 SYGVNS. The CDR3 loop reads CASRGSQGRGREYF. CDR3 nucleotide sequence: TGTGCCAGCAGAGGATCACAGGGCCGAGGACGGGAGTATTTT.